Following are 29 T cell receptor beta chains from one sample sequenced in a study of T cells in Graves' hyperthyroidism and ophthalmopathy. Amplified TCR beta CDR3 regions came from RNA transcripts. HTBI primers drove first-round RT-PCR of the TCR CDR3. TCRdb reprocessed the multiplex PCR reads via MiXCR and lists one record per CDR3 protein. This sample has about 500,000 distinct CDR3 sequences, with around 43% found just once. The specimen was peripheral blood or thyroid tissue (not recorded which). These receptors were obtained from an adult woman with Graves' disease, either hyperthyroidism or ophthalmopathy (not recorded which).

The chain uses TRBV20-1 and TRBJ2-5, with a possible D match to TRBD2 (5 bases). V lost 6 bases and J 1 base, leaving 9 bases between the germline ends. This CDR3 region has 12 residues. CDR1 and CDR2 (germline): DFQATT, SNEGSKA (reference sequence). The CDR3 is CSAERSQETQYF. The CDR3 DNA follows: TGCAGTGCAGAGCGGAGCCAAGAGACCCAGTACTTC.

This sequence joins TRBV10-3 and TRBJ2-5; 10 nucleotides match TRBD1. V lost 10 bases and J lost 0; bases outside the gene matches: 11. CDR1 is ENHRY and CDR2 is SYGVKD in the germline V gene. The CDR3 has 16 amino acids. The CDR3 sequence is CASRPRTGGYQETQYF. The CDR3 DNA is TGTGCCAGCAGGCCCAGGACAGGGGGATACCAAGAGACCCAGTACTTC.

The chain has TRBV6-1 and TRBJ2-5; 7 bases are a match to TRBD2. The germline CDR1 and CDR2 sequences are MNHNS and SASEGT. This CDR3 comprises 14 residues. V gave up 8 bases and J gave up 0 bases; unmatched junction bases: 6. The CDR3 reads CASGEAGNQETQYF. The CDR3 nucleotides read TGTGCCAGCGGGGAAGCGGGAAACCAAGAGACCCAGTACTTC.

This sequence joins TRBV30 and TRBJ1-1, with D unresolved. The CDR3 is made up of 12 amino acids. Trimming shortened V by 0 bases and J by 6 bases, and 8 bases separated the two germline ends. Germline assignment: CDR1 GTSNPN and CDR2 SVGIG (reference sequence). CDR3 DNA sequence: TGTGCCTGGAGTGTACCTGGTCCTGAAGCTTTCTTT. This codes for CAWSVPGPEAFF.

This clonotype was recorded at least ten times. The chain employs TRBV4-3 and TRBJ1-3, with unresolved D. This CDR3 spans 16 amino acids. With 0 bases removed from V and 2 bases from J, the gap between germline ends came to 11 bases. CDR1 and CDR2 from the germline V gene are LGHNA and YSLEER. CDR3 in DNA: TGCGCCAGCAGCCAAGAATCGACTCGGGCTGGAAACACCATATATTTT. Translating gives CASSQESTRAGNTIYF.

This clonotype was counted ten times or more. CDR3 residues: CASSPSGIVELFF. DNA of the CDR3: TGTGCCAGCAGTCCTAGCGGGATCGTGGAGCTGTTTTTT. The V gene is TRBV12-3 or TRBV12-4, the J gene TRBJ2-2; 9 nucleotides match TRBD2. This CDR3 is 13 amino acids long. The junction had 5 bases not matched to a gene; V was cut back by 5 bases and J by 10 bases.

As regards this clonotype: A clone one base away is much larger, so this may be a read error. This rearrangement joins TRBV4-3 to TRBJ2-5; the D is unclear. Germline V gene sequence: CDR1 LGHNA, CDR2 YSLEER. Between the trimmed V and J ends, which lost 3 bases and 0 bases, there was a span of 11 bases. This CDR3 is built from 15 residues. The CDR3 region is CASSQGRRNQETQYF. The CDR3 region has the DNA TGCGCCAGCAGCCAGGGCAGGCGAAACCAAGAGACCCAGTACTTC.

This sequence joins TRBV20-1 and TRBJ2-7; 7 nucleotides agree with TRBD1. With V trimmed by 3 bases and J by 1 base, 9 bases remained unmatched. There are 15 residues in the CDR3. Germline CDR1 reads DFQATT; CDR2 reads SNEGSKA (reference sequence). CDR3 residues: CSARGEMGQSYEQYF. For the CDR3, the DNA is TGCAGTGCTAGGGGGGAAATGGGACAGTCCTACGAGCAGTACTTC.

The rearrangement links TRBV9 to TRBJ2-2, with 7 bases identical to TRBD1. Trimming cost V 0 bases and J 7 bases; bases outside gene matches: 6. Germline V gene lookup returns CDR1 SGDLS and CDR2 YYNGEE. This CDR3 region has 15 residues. CDR3 sequence (DNA): TGTGCCAGCAGCGTAGAGGGGGCACGGGGCGGGGAGCTGTTTTTT. Its protein is CASSVEGARGGELFF.

This clonotype was detected once. A much larger clone differs by one base, so this may be a read error. The chain couples TRBV28 to TRBJ2-5; D call uncertain. Germline V gene lookup returns CDR1 MDHEN and CDR2 SYDVKM. The CDR3 length is 14 residues. The CDR3 loop reads CASSHAITQGTQYF. The CDR3 region has the DNA TGTGCCAGCAGTCACGCAATCACACAAGGGACCCAGTACTTC.

This clonotype showed up many times. This sequence joins TRBV20-1 and TRBJ1-2, with D possibly matching TRBD1 (6 bases). V gave up 0 bases and J gave up 1 base, with 21 bases separating them. The CDR3 runs 18 residues. In germline, CDR1 is DFQATT, CDR2 SNEGSKA (reference sequence). Written as DNA, the CDR3 is TGCAGTGCTAGAGAAGAGCCTACAGGGAGGCGGAATAACTATGGCTACACCTTC. Amino acids: CSAREEPTGRRNNYGYTF.

This clonotype has ten or more counts. The chain combines TRBV13 with TRBJ2-2, with 8 bases matching TRBD1. CDR1 is PRHDT and CDR2 is FYEKMQ in the germline V gene (reference sequence). V lost 5 bases, J lost 5 bases, and 7 bases stayed unmatched. This CDR3 is built from 15 residues. The CDR3 region is CASSQDRAQTGELFF. The CDR3 bases are TGTGCCAGCAGCCAGGACAGGGCGCAAACCGGGGAGCTGTTTTTT.

This clonotype was counted ten times or more. This rearrangement joins TRBV29-1 to TRBJ2-6; D possibly uses TRBD1 or TRBD2 (5 bases each). The V gene lost 4 bases and the J gene lost 2 bases, with 12 bases spanning the gap. Germline V gives CDR1 SQVTM, CDR2 ANQGSEA. This CDR3 has 15 amino acids. CDR3 DNA: TGCAGCGTTGGAACTGGGGGAGCTGGGGCCAACGTCCTGACTTTC. Translating gives CSVGTGGAGANVLTF.

The chain uses TRBV20-1 and TRBJ1-1; D might be TRBD1 (6 bases). The length of the CDR3 is 15 residues. Per the germline V gene, CDR1 is DFQATT and CDR2 is SNEGSKA (reference sequence). Trimming shortened V by 5 bases and J by 3 bases, and 19 bases separated the two germline ends. CDR3 in DNA: TGCAGTGCTCGTCGCCCCGGGACACCATACACTGAAGCTTTCTTT. Translated: CSARRPGTPYTEAFF.

The genes are TRBV15 and TRBJ2-7; TRBD2 aligns across 11 bases. This CDR3 spans 15 amino acids. CDR1 and CDR2 (germline): LNHNV, YYDKDF (reference sequence). Trimming cost V 3 bases and J 3 bases; bases outside gene matches: 4. As DNA, the CDR3 is TGTGCCACCAGCAGGACCGGGACTAGCGGCTACGAGCAGTACTTC. Translation gives CATSRTGTSGYEQYF.

CDR3 in amino acids: CASSSGLAGAETQYF. The CDR3 coding sequence is TGTGCCAGCAGCTCCGGACTAGCGGGAGCCGAGACCCAGTACTTC. The chain links TRBV7-3 to TRBJ2-5; 13 nucleotides align to TRBD2. Per germline, CDR1 SGHTA and CDR2 FQGTGA. After removal of 4 bases from V and 5 bases from J, the junction contained 4 bases not matched to a gene. The CDR3 is 15 residues long.

This clonotype was seen more than once but under ten times. The chain recombines TRBV30 with TRBJ1-1; TRBD1 is a possible D gene (5 bases). The germline V gene encodes CDR1 GTSNPN and CDR2 SVGIG (reference sequence). This CDR3 comprises 10 residues. Trimming left V 7 bases short and J 10 bases short, with 13 bases between. CDR3 sequence (DNA): TGTGCCTACTTCAGGGTGCTAGCTTTCTTT. Amino acid sequence: CAYFRVLAFF.

The rearrangement joins TRBV19 to TRBJ1-5; 8 bases match TRBD1. The germline V gene encodes CDR1 LNHDA and CDR2 SQIVND (reference sequence). CDR3 length: 12 residues. J was trimmed by 7 bases and V by 10 bases; bases with no gene match: 6. CDR3 residues: CATQGAGQPQHF. The CDR3 bases are TGTGCCACGCAGGGGGCAGGGCAGCCCCAGCATTTT.

The J gene is TRBJ1-5, the V gene TRBV7-2; 7 bases are a match to TRBD1. The CDR3 spans 14 residues. Germline lookup yields CDR1 SGHTA and CDR2 FQGNSA. The V segment lost 5 bases and the J segment 4 bases; nucleotides outside the gene matches: 5. DNA for the CDR3: TGTGCCAGCAGCACGAGACAGGGAAATCAGCCCCAGCATTTT. Translating gives CASSTRQGNQPQHF.

This clonotype was seen a few times. The V gene is TRBV7-2, the J gene TRBJ1-1, with D uncertain. V was clipped by 1 base and J by 6 bases, with 12 bases between them. This CDR3 has 14 residues. Germline lookup yields CDR1 SGHTA and CDR2 FQGNSA. The CDR3 here is CASSLGLVSSEAFF. The CDR3 DNA reads as TGTGCCAGCAGCTTAGGATTGGTGAGTTCTGAAGCTTTCTTT.

This clonotype was detected a few times. This chain joins TRBV10-3 and TRBJ1-5; tentatively, D is TRBD1 (6 bases). CDR1 and CDR2 from the germline V gene are ENHRY and SYGVKD. This CDR3 has 15 residues. Trimming stripped 6 bases from V and 3 bases from J, with 15 bases between. In nucleotides, the CDR3 is TGTGCCATCAGCCGCGAACAGGGACCCAATCAGCCCCAGCATTTT. Residues: CAISREQGPNQPQHF.

There are many counts of this clonotype. The chain recombines TRBV19 with TRBJ1-3; no firm D call. V was cut by 3 bases and J by 0 bases, with 9 bases left in between. The CDR3 has 15 residues. The V gene's germline CDR1 is LNHDA and CDR2 SQIVND (reference sequence). This CDR3 is CASSIGANSGNTIYF. The CDR3 nucleotides are TGTGCCAGTAGTATTGGAGCGAACTCTGGAAACACCATATATTTT.

This clonotype has at least ten counts. The chain carries TRBV5-1 and TRBJ2-2, with D possibly called TRBD1 or TRBD2 (6 bases each). Germline loops: CDR1 SGHRS, CDR2 YFSETQ. CDR3 length: 15 residues. V was shortened by 4 bases and J by 6 bases, with 16 bases between the two germline ends. CDR3: CASSHTGGRAGELFF. The CDR3 DNA sequence: TGCGCCAGCAGCCATACCGGGGGCAGGGCCGGGGAGCTGTTTTTT.

This clonotype was seen at least ten times. This chain joins TRBV6-6 and TRBJ1-4; D is unclear. The CDR3 runs to 11 residues. The V gene's germline CDR1 is MNHNY and CDR2 SVGAGI (reference sequence). Trimming cost V 7 bases and J 5 bases, with 5 bases left between them. The CDR3 DNA follows: TGTGCCAGCAATAGAAATGAAAAACTGTTTTTT. Its protein is CASNRNEKLFF.

This clonotype occurred a few times. This chain connects TRBV25-1 to TRBJ1-2, with 8 bases aligning to TRBD1. The CDR3 is 14 amino acids. Germline CDR1 reads MGHDK; CDR2 reads SYGVNS. J was trimmed by 4 bases and V by 4 bases; bases with no gene match: 5. Here the CDR3 reads CASSVGDRFYGYTF. The CDR3 nucleotides are TGTGCCAGCAGTGTAGGGGACAGGTTCTATGGCTACACCTTC.

The gene calls are TRBV13 and TRBJ1-1; D unresolved. The CDR3 is 14 residues long. The germline V gene encodes CDR1 PRHDT and CDR2 FYEKMQ (reference sequence). The V end lost 4 bases, the J end lost 1 base, and 10 bases lay between the germline ends. The CDR3 reads CASSSRRENTEAFF. In DNA, the CDR3 is TGTGCCAGCAGCTCCAGACGGGAGAACACTGAAGCTTTCTTT.

This clonotype was seen ten or more times. The rearrangement uses TRBV19 and TRBJ1-1; no clear D gene. The V end was cut by 8 bases, the J end by 3 bases, with 16 bases between. This CDR3 contains 14 residues. Germline-derived CDR1 and CDR2 are LNHDA and SQIVND (reference sequence). The CDR3 sequence is CASGLFGPDTEAFF. CDR3 sequence (DNA): TGTGCCAGTGGTTTATTCGGCCCCGACACTGAAGCTTTCTTT.

V and J are TRBV7-9 and TRBJ2-5; 11 positions agree with TRBD2. The J segment lost 0 bases and the V segment lost 8 bases, leaving 2 bases of the junction unmatched. Germline loops: CDR1 SEHNR, CDR2 FQNEAQ (reference sequence). This CDR3 spans 14 amino acids. CDR3 DNA sequence: TGTGCCAGCGGACTAGCGGGCAACCAAGAGACCCAGTACTTC. It is translated as CASGLAGNQETQYF.

This clonotype was found many times. The rearrangement links TRBV7-8 to TRBJ1-4; D unclear. Germline V gene data show CDR1 as SGHVS and CDR2 as FQNEAQ. Trimming left V 2 bases short and J 13 bases short, with 17 bases between. The CDR3 is made up of 14 amino acids. The CDR3 DNA reads as TGTGCCAGCAGCTTAAGAGGCGGGCGGAATTTACTGTTTTTT. This encodes CASSLRGGRNLLFF.